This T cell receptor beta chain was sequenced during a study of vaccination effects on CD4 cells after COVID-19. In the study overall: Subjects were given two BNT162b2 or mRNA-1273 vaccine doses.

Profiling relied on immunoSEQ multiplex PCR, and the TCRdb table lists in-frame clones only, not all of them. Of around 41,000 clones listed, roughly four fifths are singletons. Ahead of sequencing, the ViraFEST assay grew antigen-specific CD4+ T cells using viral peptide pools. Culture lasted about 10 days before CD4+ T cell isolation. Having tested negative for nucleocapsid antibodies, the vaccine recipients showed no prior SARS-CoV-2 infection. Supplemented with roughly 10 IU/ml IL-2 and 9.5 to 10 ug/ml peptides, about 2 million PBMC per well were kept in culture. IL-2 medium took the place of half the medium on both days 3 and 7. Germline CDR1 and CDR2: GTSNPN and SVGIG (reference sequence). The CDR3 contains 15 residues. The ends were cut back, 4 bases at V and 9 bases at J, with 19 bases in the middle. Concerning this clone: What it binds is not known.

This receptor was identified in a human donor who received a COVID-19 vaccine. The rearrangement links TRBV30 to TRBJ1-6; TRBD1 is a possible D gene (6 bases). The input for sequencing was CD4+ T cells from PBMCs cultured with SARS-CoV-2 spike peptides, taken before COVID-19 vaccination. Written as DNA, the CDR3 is TGTGCCTGGAACACAGGGTCAAGCGTTCGTTCACCCCTCCACTTT. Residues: CAWNTGSSVRSPLHF.